This section outlines one T cell receptor beta chain sequence together with its context. The antigen is undetermined. PCR used 60 Vbeta primers and 13 Jbeta primers. Only in-frame clones appear in the TCRdb table, and some are missing; sequencing was by immunoSEQ multiplex PCR. This repertoire shows about 220,000 clones, 75% to 90% found once; its top ten account for roughly 0.71%. This CDR3 is 16 amino acids long. Losses at the gene ends were 1 base for V and 2 bases for J; bases not matched to a gene: 8. Germline V gene lookup returns CDR1 SGHVS and CDR2 FQNEAQ. This record comes from a study of cytomegalovirus exposure and HLA in healthy donors. Study-level points and caveats: Presence/absence analyses rested on an assumption that sequencing depth was roughly uniform across donors. Researchers catalogued over 150 TCR beta chains as cytomegalovirus-associated.

The material sequenced was PBMCs. The chain uses TRBV7-8 and TRBJ2-7, with 7 bases aligning to TRBD1. This receptor was obtained from a boy between 2 and 10 years old in good health and CMV-seronegative. The CDR3 sequence: CASSLGLSGGAYEQYF. Written as DNA, the CDR3 is TGTGCCAGCAGCTTAGGACTTTCAGGGGGTGCCTACGAGCAGTACTTC.